Listed below are T cell receptor beta chains from one sample, sequenced in a study of shared clonotypes between healthy human individuals. This table comes from immunoSEQ multiplex PCR, and its TCRdb copy is limited to in-frame clones, with some not included. The table has about 490,000 clones, less than 80% seen once; the top ten hold 9.5% to 15%. The specimen sequenced was PBMCs. These receptors were obtained from a woman in her forties in good health. Some clones in this sample may be carry-over from other donors' samples. Each CDR3 is given with its conserved first and last residue. D genes are given only for firm matches. Not all rows give a size; the values are once, few, many and, for expanded clones, a class.

d_call j_call v_call clone_size cdr3_nt cdr3_aa
TRBD1 TRBJ1-2 TRBV7-3 - TGTGCCAGCAGCCCGAAGGGGACAGGGGTAACCTATGGCTACACCTTC CASSPKGTGVTYGYTF
- TRBJ2-7 TRBV7-2 - TGTGCCAGCAGCTCAGGACTGATCCAGCAGTACTTC CASSSGLIQQYF
- TRBJ1-4 TRBV2 - TGTGCCAGCAGTGAAACGATGGTAGGCCAAATGGGGGAAAAACTGTTTTTT CASSETMVGQMGEKLFF
- TRBJ2-5 TRBV5-6 - TGTGCCAGCAGCTGGTGGGCTGGGGGGCCTCAAGAGACCCAGTACTTC CASSWWAGGPQETQYF
TRBD1 TRBJ1-5 TRBV6-1 few TGTGCCAGCAGTGAAGCGGGGACAGAATATTATCCCCAGCATTTT CASSEAGTEYYPQHF
- TRBJ2-3 TRBV7-2 - TGTGCCAGCAGCTTTAGATCGGGAGTCACAGATACGCAGTATTTT CASSFRSGVTDTQYF
- TRBJ1-6 TRBV27 - TGTGCCGGCAGTTACACAGGGTTTGGGTCACCCCTCCACTTT CAGSYTGFGSPLHF
TRBD2 TRBJ2-1 TRBV14 - TGTGCCAGCAGCAAATTAGCGGGAGGGCCCAACAATGAGCAGTTCTTC CASSKLAGGPNNEQFF
- TRBJ2-1 TRBV18 - TGTGCCAGCTCAGTGTCCACACGAGATTACAATGAGCAGTTCTTC CASSVSTRDYNEQFF
TRBD2 TRBJ2-3 TRBV29-1 - TGCAGCGTTGCCGGGACTAGCGGGATTGTTGGAACAGATACGCAGTATTTT CSVAGTSGIVGTDTQYF
TRBD2 TRBJ2-5 TRBV27 once TGTGCCAGCAGTTTAACTAGCGGGAGAGGGGAGACCCAGTACTTC CASSLTSGRGETQYF
- TRBJ1-2 TRBV11-2 - TGTGCCAGCAGCTTAGATTGGATGGACTTTTCGGCCTATGGCTACACCTTC CASSLDWMDFSAYGYTF
- TRBJ2-5 TRBV5-6 - TGTGCCAGCAGCTTACAGTTCCAAGAGACCCAGTACTTC CASSLQFQETQYF
TRBD1 TRBJ2-1 TRBV28 - TGTGCCAGCAGTTATGGGACAGGCTCCTACAATGAGCAGTTCTTC CASSYGTGSYNEQFF
- TRBJ1-5 TRBV4-1 few TGCGCCAGCAGCCAATGGACAGCTGATAGCAATCAGCCCCAGCATTTT CASSQWTADSNQPQHF
- TRBJ2-1 TRBV5-4 - TGTGCCAGCAGCGCGGGACCAGGACCGGGGGAGCAGTTCTTC CASSAGPGPGEQFF
- TRBJ2-7 TRBV28 - TGTGCCAGCAGAGGTTCTGGGGGTTCCTACGAGCAGTACTTC CASRGSGGSYEQYF
TRBD1 TRBJ2-5 TRBV15 once TGTGCCACCAGCAGAGTCGACAGGGGCTGGGAGACCCAGTACTTC CATSRVDRGWETQYF
- TRBJ2-7 TRBV19 - TGTGCCAGTAGTTCGGGGGTAATCTACGAGCAGTACTTC CASSSGVIYEQYF
TRBD2 TRBJ2-3 TRBV29-1 - TGCAGCGTTCGGCCCCTCCTAGCGGGGACAGATACGCAGTATTTT CSVRPLLAGTDTQYF
- TRBJ2-1 TRBV11-2 many TGTGCCAGCAGCTCCCGTGGGCTTGTCGGGCAGTTCTTC CASSSRGLVGQFF
- TRBJ1-2 TRBV14 - TGTGCCAGCAGCCAACACAGACGGGCCTATGGCTACACCTTC CASSQHRRAYGYTF
TRBD1 TRBJ2-7 TRBV6-1 - TGTGCCAGCAGTATCCAGACAGGGGAAGCCTACGAGCAGTACTTC CASSIQTGEAYEQYF
- TRBJ1-1 TRBV7-2 - TGTGCCAGCAGCTTACAGGGGAACACTGAAGCTTTCTTT CASSLQGNTEAFF
- TRBJ2-3 TRBV29-1 - TGCAGCGCCAGGATCATCGCGGAGTATTTT CSARIIAEYF
- TRBJ2-5 TRBV7-6 - TGTGCCAGCAGCCAGGCCGGGGGCGCCCGGGGGGAGACCCAGTACTTC CASSQAGGARGETQYF
TRBD2 TRBJ2-1 TRBV7-3 - TGTGCCAGCAGCCCTGGTCCCGGGACTAGCGGGATAGATGAGCAGTTCTTC CASSPGPGTSGIDEQFF
TRBD1 TRBJ2-7 TRBV5-3 - TGTGCCAGAAAAAGTAAGACAGGGGGTTATCGGACCAACTACGAGCAGTACTTC CARKSKTGGYRTNYEQYF
TRBD1 TRBJ2-1 TRBV10-3 - TGTGCCATCAGTGTGGACAGGGCCAATGAGCAGTTCTTC CAISVDRANEQFF
- TRBJ2-5 TRBV7-9 many TGTGCCAGCAGCTTAGACAAAGAGACCCAGTACTTC CASSLDKETQYF
- TRBJ1-1 TRBV28 - TGTGCCAGCAGTCTCGGACACCTCACTGAAGCTTTCTTT CASSLGHLTEAFF
- TRBJ1-2 TRBV28 many TGTGCCAGCAGGGCAGGGGACTATGGCTACACCTTC CASRAGDYGYTF
- TRBJ1-1 TRBV4-2 - TGTGCCAGCAGCCAAGAAAGGTTCGCGGGTTCGGCCACTGAAGCTTTCTTT CASSQERFAGSATEAFF
- TRBJ1-1 TRBV19 - TGTGCCAGTAGTATCCGGCAGCTGAACACTGAAGCTTTCTTT CASSIRQLNTEAFF
- TRBJ1-2 TRBV27 - TGTGCCAGCAGTTTATCAGGGCTTCTTAACTATGGCTACACCTTC CASSLSGLLNYGYTF
- TRBJ2-3 TRBV27 - TGTGCCAGCAGTTCAAGGGGTGTGGGGAGAGGAGGAGGCACAGATACGCAGTATTTT CASSSRGVGRGGGTDTQYF
TRBD1 TRBJ2-1 TRBV19 - TGTGCCAGTAGTGTAGTAGGGACAGGGCGAATCAATGAGCAGTTCTTC CASSVVGTGRINEQFF
- TRBJ2-1 TRBV28 - TGTGCCAGCAGTCCCAGCAACTACAATGAGCAGTTCTTC CASSPSNYNEQFF
- TRBJ2-5 TRBV19 - TGTGCCAGTAGTAATGTGGGGGAGACCCAGTACTTC CASSNVGETQYF
TRBD1 TRBJ2-7 TRBV7-9 - TGTGCCAGCAGCCGAGGACAGGACTACGAGCAGTACTTC CASSRGQDYEQYF
- TRBJ2-7 TRBV20-1 - TGCAGTGCCAGTAATCTCTACGAGCAGTACTTC CSASNLYEQYF
TRBD1 TRBJ1-1 TRBV7-2 - TGTGCCAGCACCCCCGGGACAGGGCGTCAAGGGGGCACTGAAGCTTTCTTT CASTPGTGRQGGTEAFF
- TRBJ1-1 TRBV2 few TGTGCCAGCAGTGAAGACCAGGGTGCGGCTGAAGCTTTCTTT CASSEDQGAAEAFF
- TRBJ2-1 TRBV6-1 many TGTGCCAGCATACACAGCGGAGGGAATGAGCAGTTCTTC CASIHSGGNEQFF
- TRBJ1-5 TRBV5-1 - TGCGCCAGCAGCGCGGACCCAGGTAGCAATCAGCCCCAGCATTTT CASSADPGSNQPQHF
TRBD2 TRBJ2-1 TRBV7-3 few TGTGCCAGCAGCTCAGCGGGAGTTCACAATGAGCAGTTCTTC CASSSAGVHNEQFF
- TRBJ2-3 TRBV2 - TGTGCCAGCAGTGAAATCGACGGACATACGCAGTATTTT CASSEIDGHTQYF
- TRBJ2-3 TRBV5-1 - TGCGCCAGCAGCTTACAGGGCCCAGATACGCAGTATTTT CASSLQGPDTQYF
- TRBJ2-3 TRBV11-2 - TGTGCCAGCAGCCAAGGGACATCAGATACGCAGTATTTT CASSQGTSDTQYF
TRBD1 TRBJ1-4 TRBV30 few TGTGCCTGGAATGGGGGGACAGACAATGAAAAACTGTTTTTT CAWNGGTDNEKLFF
- TRBJ1-5 TRBV5-4 - TGTGCCAGCAGCCCTGGACCACCGATGCTCGGTCAGCCCCAGCATTTT CASSPGPPMLGQPQHF
- TRBJ2-2 TRBV7-3 - TGTGCCAGCAGCCCGATCGGGGGTTTGTCCCCCGGGGAGCTGTTTTTT CASSPIGGLSPGELFF
- TRBJ2-1 TRBV18 once TGTGCCAGCTCACCAGAACAGCGAGGTGAGCAGTTCTTC CASSPEQRGEQFF
- TRBJ2-1 TRBV18 - TGTGCCAGCTCACAACGACAGGCCGACAATGAGCAGTTCTTC CASSQRQADNEQFF
TRBD2 TRBJ2-3 TRBV5-1 - TGCGCCAGCAAAGATAGCGGGGCTATCACAGATACGCAGTATTTT CASKDSGAITDTQYF
- TRBJ2-5 TRBV6-6 - TGTGCCAGCAGTTACTTGGGACCATCGAGGGGGACCCAGTACTTC CASSYLGPSRGTQYF
TRBD2 TRBJ2-7 TRBV19 - TGTGCCAGTAGTATAGGCCCGGCGGGAGGGTTCTACGAGCAGTACTTC CASSIGPAGGFYEQYF
TRBD1 TRBJ1-2 TRBV15 - TGTGCCACCAGCAGGGACGGGACAGGGCATGGCTACACCTTC CATSRDGTGHGYTF
TRBD2 TRBJ2-3 TRBV7-2 - TGTGCCAGCAGCTCGGGACTAGCGGGAGCCTCAGATACGCAGTATTTT CASSSGLAGASDTQYF
- TRBJ1-1 TRBV6-5 - TGTGCCAGCACCCCATACGGAGGGACTGAAGCTTTCTTT CASTPYGGTEAFF